This T cell receptor (beta chain) was sequenced in a study of T-cell reconstitution after alpha-beta-depleted transplantation in children. Broader study findings: Certain patients had high TCRbeta diversity at day 60, and it came from recipient T cells and thymic progenitors that survived. At one year after transplant, newly produced T cells mostly accounted for T-cell counts and diversity. It was reported that alpha-beta T cells came from several hundred expanded graft clones (about two months after transplant).

The TCRbeta library incorporated unique molecular identifiers. TCRdb reprocessed the PCR reads with MiXCR, giving one entry per CDR3 protein. The table records 70,000 or so distinct CDR3 sequences, roughly a tenth of them present only once. This clonotype was detected many times. The target antigen is unknown. Trimming pared 4 bases from V and 0 bases from J, leaving 6 bases between. Germline CDR1 is DFQATT and CDR2 is SNEGSKA (reference sequence). CDR3 length equals 12 residues. Here the sequenced sample was PBMCs, taken before TCRalphabeta/CD19-depleted stem cell transplant. This chain uses TRBV20-1 with TRBJ1-1; no reliable D call. This receptor was taken from a boy younger than 18 with acute myeloid leukemia, due to receive a stem cell transplant. CDR3 amino acids: CSAIRVNTEAFF. Here the CDR3 DNA reads TGCAGTGCTATAAGAGTGAACACTGAAGCTTTCTTT.